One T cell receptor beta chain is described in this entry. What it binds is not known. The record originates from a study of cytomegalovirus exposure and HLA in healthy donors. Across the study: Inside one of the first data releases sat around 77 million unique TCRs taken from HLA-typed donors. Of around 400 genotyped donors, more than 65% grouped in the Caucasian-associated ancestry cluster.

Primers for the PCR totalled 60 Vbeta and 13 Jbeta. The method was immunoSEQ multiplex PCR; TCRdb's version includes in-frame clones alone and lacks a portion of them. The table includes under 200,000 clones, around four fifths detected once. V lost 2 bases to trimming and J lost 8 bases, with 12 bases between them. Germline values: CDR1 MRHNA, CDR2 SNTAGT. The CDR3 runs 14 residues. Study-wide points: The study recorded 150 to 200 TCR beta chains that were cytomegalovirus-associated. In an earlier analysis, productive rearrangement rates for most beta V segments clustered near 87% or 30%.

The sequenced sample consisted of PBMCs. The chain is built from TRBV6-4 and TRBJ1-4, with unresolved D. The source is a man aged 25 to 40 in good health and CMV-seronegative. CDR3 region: CASSDPGSREKLFF. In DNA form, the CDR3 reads TGTGCCAGCAGTGACCCCGGGTCTCGGGAAAAACTGTTTTTT.